This TCR beta chain was found in a study of blood T cell repertoires in COVID-19. Study-wide context: Some COVID-19 samples were acute and others convalescent; all came from the United States, Italy and Spain.

Repertoires were generated with immunoSEQ multiplex PCR, while TCRdb's copy carries only in-frame clones and drops some. The data show about 150,000 clones, approximately 92% seen once. This CDR3 comprises 13 residues. The germline V and J ends were trimmed by 8 bases and 8 bases, with 15 bases remaining between them. CDR1 is MNHNY, CDR2 SVGAGI, per germline (reference sequence). This TCR was sampled from a woman in her thirties or forties with acute or convalescent COVID-19. Material for sequencing was peripheral blood. The chain recombines TRBV6-6 with TRBJ1-4; the D is unclear. This CDR3 is CASARGVGEKLFF. The CDR3 DNA sequence: TGTGCCAGCGCCCGCGGGGTGGGAGAAAAACTGTTTTTT.